The text below deals with one T cell receptor (beta chain). No antigen is known for it. This record comes from a study of cytomegalovirus exposure and HLA in healthy donors. About the study: Clustering assigned over 70% of the approximately 400 genotyped donors to the Caucasian-associated ancestry cluster.

General study results and limits: Specific recognition of CMV antigens was confirmed in vitro for a few chains (all CMV-associated).

Germline loops: CDR1 SGHTA, CDR2 FQGNSA. The V gene end was trimmed by 5 bases and the J gene end by 5 bases; junction bases not matched to a gene: 11. The CDR3 consists of 17 residues. 60 Vbeta and 13 Jbeta primers were used in PCR. Only in-frame clones appear in the TCRdb table, and some are missing; sequencing was by immunoSEQ multiplex PCR. Here the sample spans 220,000 or so clones, more than 60% being singletons. Material: PBMCs. This sequence was found in a woman aged 25 to 39 in good health and CMV-seronegative. The J gene is TRBJ1-4, the V gene TRBV7-2, with 10 bases that match TRBD1. In nucleotides, the CDR3 is TGTGCCAGCAGCCCTGGACAGGGGGTCGGTTGGAATGAAAAACTGTTTTTT. Translated: CASSPGQGVGWNEKLFF.